This T cell receptor beta chain was sequenced in a study of shared clonotypes between healthy human individuals. The study, taken as a whole, reports: Across subsets, estimated richness was generally greater for naive than for memory populations. Sharing across a handful of donors was seen in 4% to 6.5% of naive CD4 clonotypes.

The CDR3 covers 18 residues. The V end lost 2 bases, the J end lost 0 bases, and 19 bases lay between the germline ends. Looked up from germline, CDR1 is SGHVS and CDR2 is FQNEAQ. Both CD45RO+ cells and CCR7-negative CD45RA+ TemRA cells were combined to make up CD8 memory. The assay was immunoSEQ multiplex PCR, and TCRdb's table has in-frame clones only and misses some. Counted here are around 320,000 clones, roughly 87% occurring once; the ten biggest clones make up roughly 17%. A note on this clone: Its antigen is not identified.

The clonotype originates from a man younger than 35 in good health. Sequenced sample: memory CD8+ T cells sorted from blood. Subset described: CD45RO+ cells pooled with CCR7-negative TemRA cells. The chain couples TRBV7-8 to TRBJ1-1, with unresolved D. For the CDR3, the DNA is TGTGCCAGCAGCTTAAAGGAGGAGGGCCCGGCCATGAACACTGAAGCTTTCTTT. It specifies CASSLKEEGPAMNTEAFF.